This TCR beta chain came from a study of B cell selection in AIRE deficiency. Per germline, CDR1 MGHRA and CDR2 YSYEKL. Germline trimming cut 0 bases from V and 5 bases from J; bases unmatched to any gene: 3. This CDR3 is 15 amino acids long. Sorting defined conventional CD4 T cells as CD4+CD127+. The protocol was immunoSEQ multiplex PCR, while the TCRdb copy is restricted to in-frame clones and leaves out a portion. This table has fewer than 25,000 clones, around 96% appearing once. The J gene is TRBJ1-4, the V gene TRBV4-1; 7 bases fit TRBD1. The sequence was collected from a human donor in good health. The specimen sequenced was CD4+CD127+ conventional T cells sorted from PBMCs. The CDR3 nucleotides read TGCGCCAGCAGCCAAGAAGGGGGCAGGAATGAAAAACTGTTTTTT. Translation gives CASSQEGGRNEKLFF.